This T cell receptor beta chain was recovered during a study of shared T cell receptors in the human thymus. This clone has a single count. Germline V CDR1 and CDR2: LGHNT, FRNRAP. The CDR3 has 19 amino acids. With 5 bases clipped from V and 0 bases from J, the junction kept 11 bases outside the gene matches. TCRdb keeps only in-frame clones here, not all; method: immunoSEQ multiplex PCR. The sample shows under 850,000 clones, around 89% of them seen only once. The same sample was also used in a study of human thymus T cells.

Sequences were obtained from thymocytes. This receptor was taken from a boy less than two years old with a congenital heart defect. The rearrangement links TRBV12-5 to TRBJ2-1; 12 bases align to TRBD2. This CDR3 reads CASGPRTSGAKASYNEQFF. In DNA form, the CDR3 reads TGTGCTAGTGGTCCCCGGACTAGCGGGGCCAAGGCCTCCTACAATGAGCAGTTCTTC.